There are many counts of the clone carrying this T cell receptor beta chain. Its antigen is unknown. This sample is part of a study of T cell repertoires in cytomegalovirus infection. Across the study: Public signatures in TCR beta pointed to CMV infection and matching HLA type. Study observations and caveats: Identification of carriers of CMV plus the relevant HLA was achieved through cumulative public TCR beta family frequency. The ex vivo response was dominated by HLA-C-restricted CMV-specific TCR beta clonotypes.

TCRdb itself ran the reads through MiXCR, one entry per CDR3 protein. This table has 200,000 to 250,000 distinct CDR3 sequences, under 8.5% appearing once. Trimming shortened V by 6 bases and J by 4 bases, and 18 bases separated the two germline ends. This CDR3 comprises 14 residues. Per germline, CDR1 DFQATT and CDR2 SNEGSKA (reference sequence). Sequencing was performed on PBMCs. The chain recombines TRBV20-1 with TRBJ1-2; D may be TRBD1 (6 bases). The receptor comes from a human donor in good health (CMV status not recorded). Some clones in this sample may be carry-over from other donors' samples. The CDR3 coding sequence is TGCAGTGCACCTGTGGGGGGCGCGAGCTATGGCTACACCTTC. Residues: CSAPVGGASYGYTF.